The next 24 T cell receptor beta chains were all read from a single sample in a study of cytomegalovirus exposure and HLA in healthy donors. The table came from immunoSEQ multiplex PCR; TCRdb's copy has only in-frame clones and leaves some out. The sample holds approximately 170,000 clones; 91% are singletons and the top ten take 3% to 3.5%. The sequencing sample was made of PBMCs. The receptors come from a woman aged 18-29 years in good health and CMV-seropositive.

The CDR3 spells CASSLASGRARYEQYF. In DNA, the CDR3 is TGCGCCAGCAGCTTGGCTAGCGGGAGGGCCCGCTACGAGCAGTACTTC. The V call is TRBV5-1, the J call TRBJ2-7; 12 bases agree with TRBD2. The J segment lost 3 bases and the V segment lost 0 bases, leaving 4 bases of the junction unmatched. This CDR3 contains 16 residues. The germline CDR1 and CDR2 sequences are SGHRS and YFSETQ.

This clone was seen a single time. The chain joins TRBV27 to TRBJ2-1; 7 bases align to TRBD2. The germline V gene has CDR1 MNHEY and CDR2 SMNVEV (reference sequence). J was trimmed by 5 bases and V by 5 bases; bases with no gene match: 9. The CDR3 is made up of 15 amino acids. The CDR3 bases are TGTGCCAGCAGTAAGGGGAGGGCTAAGGACAATGAGCAGTTCTTC. Encoded protein: CASSKGRAKDNEQFF.

This chain connects TRBV19 to TRBJ2-2, with 8 positions matching TRBD2. The CDR3 has 15 amino acids. Trimming removed 2 bases from V and 6 bases from J; junction bases left unmatched: 5. Germline-derived CDR1 and CDR2 are LNHDA and SQIVND (reference sequence). The CDR3 sequence: CASSIRLAYAGELFF. As DNA, the CDR3 is TGTGCCAGTAGTATAAGACTAGCGTATGCCGGGGAGCTGTTTTTT.

This sequence joins TRBV2 and TRBJ2-2, with a weak D call TRBD1 (5 bases). The germline V gene has CDR1 SNHLY and CDR2 FYNNEI. The CDR3 has 13 residues. Trimming shortened V by 6 bases and J by 5 bases, and 10 bases separated the two germline ends. The CDR3 loop reads CASRGRVTGELFF. The CDR3, as DNA: TGTGCCAGCAGGGGCAGGGTTACCGGGGAGCTGTTTTTT.

The chain recombines TRBV7-3 with TRBJ2-6; 8 nucleotides line up with TRBD1. The germline gives CDR1 SGHTA, CDR2 FQGTGA. V was pared by 5 bases and J by 0 bases, with 3 bases of the junction left unmatched. This CDR3 is 16 amino acids long. CDR3 coding DNA: TGTGCCAGCAGCATCACAGGGGGCTCTGGGGCCAACGTCCTGACTTTC. Amino acid sequence: CASSITGGSGANVLTF.

This clone was seen only a few times. This chain uses TRBV18 with TRBJ1-6; tentative D call: TRBD1 (5 bases). The CDR3 is 14 residues long. The germline V gene encodes CDR1 KGHSH and CDR2 LQKENI. The ends were cut back, 5 bases at V and 10 bases at J, with 15 bases in the middle. CDR3 amino acids: CASSAAGWRSPLHF. The DNA for the CDR3 is TGTGCCAGCTCAGCTGCAGGGTGGAGATCACCCCTCCACTTT.

V gene TRBV18 combines with J gene TRBJ1-4; D might be TRBD1 (6 bases). Per the germline V gene, CDR1 is KGHSH and CDR2 is LQKENI. The ends were cut back, 1 base at V and 4 bases at J, with 19 bases in the middle. The CDR3 loop spans 18 amino acids. The CDR3: CASSPLRSGVRGNEKLFF. In DNA, the CDR3 is TGTGCCAGCTCACCACTGCGCTCAGGGGTGAGGGGTAATGAAAAACTGTTTTTT.

The V gene is TRBV28, the J gene TRBJ2-4; D call uncertain. Germline V CDR1 and CDR2: MDHEN, SYDVKM. The CDR3 runs 15 residues. Trimming shortened V by 4 bases and J by 3 bases, and 13 bases separated the two germline ends. CDR3 loop: CASSSPGPSKNIQYF. The CDR3 nucleotides read TGTGCCAGCAGTTCCCCCGGTCCGAGCAAAAACATTCAGTACTTC. The full variable domain, its missing parts supplied by reference TRBV28 and TRBJ2-4, is DVKVTQSSRYLVKRTGEKVFLECVQDMDHENMFWYRQDPGLGLRLIYFSYDVKMKEKGDIPEGYSVSREKKERFSLILESASTNQTSMYLCASSSPGPSKNIQYFGAGTRLSVL.

The CDR3 coding sequence is TGTGCCAGCAGCAAGGGACTAGCGGGATATCGGGAGACCCAGTACTTC. Encoded protein: CASSKGLAGYRETQYF. The chain is built from TRBV5-8 and TRBJ2-5; 13 bases map to TRBD2. The CDR3 totals 16 residues. With 4 bases clipped from V and 5 bases from J, the junction kept 8 bases outside the gene matches. Germline CDR1 reads SGHTS; CDR2 reads YDEGEE.

This chain connects TRBV28 to TRBJ1-5; 8 bases align to TRBD1. V was clipped by 10 bases and J by 6 bases; unmatched bases: 11. Germline lookup yields CDR1 MDHEN and CDR2 SYDVKM. This CDR3 has 14 amino acids. This chain's CDR3 is CAIARTGNVQPQHF. CDR3 sequence (DNA): TGTGCCATCGCTCGGACAGGGAATGTTCAGCCCCAGCATTTT.

The V gene is TRBV15, the J gene TRBJ2-7; 9 positions agree with TRBD1. Germline CDR1 is LNHNV and CDR2 is YYDKDF (reference sequence). The CDR3 runs to 15 residues. V dropped 0 bases and J dropped 6; count of bases not matched to a gene: 6. The CDR3 sequence is CATSRDWDREGEQYF. Here the CDR3 DNA reads TGTGCCACCAGCAGAGATTGGGACAGGGAGGGCGAGCAGTACTTC. The full variable domain, with the rest looked up from reference TRBV15 and TRBJ2-7, is DAMVIQNPRYQVTQFGKPVTLSCSQTLNHNVMYWYQQKSSQAPKLLFHYYDKDFNNEADTPDNFQSRRPNTSFCFLDIRSPGLGDTAMYLCATSRDWDREGEQYFGPGTRLTVT.

The J gene is TRBJ1-5, the V gene TRBV4-1, with D perhaps matching TRBD1 (6 bases). With 4 bases removed from V and 6 bases from J, the gap between germline ends came to 13 bases. The CDR3 covers 14 residues. Per the germline V gene, CDR1 is MGHRA and CDR2 is YSYEKL. The CDR3 sequence: CASSLGGVGQPQHF. CDR3 DNA: TGCGCCAGCAGCCTAGGGGGTGTGGGTCAGCCCCAGCATTTT.

CDR3 coding DNA: TGTGCCTGGAGTTATACAGGGGGCCTCGAAAAACTGTTTTTT. Translation: CAWSYTGGLEKLFF. The rearrangement uses TRBV30 and TRBJ1-4, with 9 bases that match TRBD1. V was clipped by 2 bases and J by 8 bases; unmatched bases: 6. This CDR3 is built from 14 residues. In germline, CDR1 is GTSNPN, CDR2 SVGIG (reference sequence).

J is TRBJ1-5 and V is TRBV18; 8 bases match TRBD1. The germline V gene has CDR1 KGHSH and CDR2 LQKENI. V was pared by 6 bases and J by 7 bases, with 8 bases of the junction left unmatched. The CDR3 runs 14 residues. CDR3 sequence: CASSSETGEQPQHF. The CDR3 nucleotides read TGTGCCAGCTCCTCCGAGACAGGGGAGCAGCCCCAGCATTTT.

V is TRBV6-5 and J is TRBJ2-1, with a tentative D call TRBD2 (6 bases). The CDR3 is made up of 15 amino acids. V lost 5 bases and J lost 0, with 11 bases in between. CDR1 MNHEY and CDR2 SVGAGI come from the germline V gene. In DNA form, the CDR3 reads TGTGCCAGCAGTGGGGGGTTTCCCTCCTACAATGAGCAGTTCTTC. Translation: CASSGGFPSYNEQFF.

This chain connects TRBV2 to TRBJ2-1; no clear D. CDR3 length: 11 residues. V was cut by 7 bases and J by 3 bases, with 4 bases left in between. Germline V gene lookup returns CDR1 SNHLY and CDR2 FYNNEI. The CDR3 region has the DNA TGTGCCAGCATCCTCTACAATGAGCAGTTCTTC. This codes for CASILYNEQFF.

This chain connects TRBV6-5 to TRBJ1-2; possible D gene TRBD1, 6 bases. Germline-derived CDR1 and CDR2 are MNHEY and SVGAGI. Trimming pared 4 bases from V and 8 bases from J, leaving 23 bases between. The CDR3 runs 16 residues. CDR3 sequence: CASSSPGGGGSNGYTF. The CDR3 DNA reads as TGTGCCAGCAGTTCTCCCGGCGGGGGCGGTTCAAACGGCTACACCTTC.

This clone was observed a few times. The chain carries TRBV6-5 and TRBJ1-2; D is undetermined. The CDR3 runs 13 residues. The V and J ends lost 6 bases and 1 base respectively, with 9 bases between them. The germline V gene has CDR1 MNHEY and CDR2 SVGAGI. The CDR3 reads CASREDGNYGYTF. In nucleotides, the CDR3 is TGTGCCAGCAGGGAGGACGGTAACTATGGCTACACCTTC.

This rearrangement joins TRBV7-2 to TRBJ1-2; 11 bases are a match to TRBD1. Germline CDR1 SGHTA, CDR2 FQGNSA. The V gene end was trimmed by 5 bases and the J gene end by 1 base; junction bases not matched to a gene: 3. The CDR3 sequence is 15 residues long. CDR3 coding DNA: TGTGCCAGCAGCGGACAGGGGGCGCGTAACTATGGCTACACCTTC. Protein product: CASSGQGARNYGYTF.

The rearrangement uses TRBV7-2 and TRBJ2-7, with 9 bases fitting TRBD1. Germline values: CDR1 SGHTA, CDR2 FQGNSA. CDR3 length: 18 amino acids. After removal of 4 bases from V and 5 bases from J, the junction contained 18 bases not matched to a gene. CDR3: CASSWGMTGGVLLNEQYF. The CDR3, as DNA: TGTGCCAGCAGCTGGGGAATGACAGGGGGTGTACTCCTGAACGAGCAGTACTTC. Looking up the rest from reference TRBV7-2 and TRBJ2-7 gives the full variable domain: GAGVSQSPSNKVTEKGKDVELRCDPISGHTALYWYRQSLGQGLEFLIYFQGNSAPDKSGLPSDRFSAERTGGSVSTLTIQRTQQEDSAVYLCASSWGMTGGVLLNEQYFGPGTRLTVT.

V usage is TRBV10-3 and J usage is TRBJ2-7, with TRBD1 matching 9 bases. Unmatched junction bases numbered 6, after V lost 3 bases and J lost 3 bases. Germline V gene sequence: CDR1 ENHRY, CDR2 SYGVKD. The CDR3 covers 15 residues. CDR3 bases: TGTGCCATCAGTGACCGGGACAGGGCCAACTACGAGCAGTACTTC. Translating it yields CAISDRDRANYEQYF.

In this sample, this clone turned up once. The chain joins TRBV10-2 to TRBJ2-7; tentatively, D is TRBD2 (6 bases). V lost 4 bases to trimming and J lost 7 bases, with 17 bases between them. The V gene's germline CDR1 is WSHSY and CDR2 SAAADI. CDR3 size: 14 residues. CDR3 sequence reads: CASSAPSLEGEQYF. In nucleotides, the CDR3 is TGCGCCAGCAGTGCCCCGAGCCTGGAGGGAGAGCAGTACTTC.

V gene TRBV28 combines with J gene TRBJ1-4; the D gene is possibly TRBD1 (5 bases). V was cut by 5 bases and J by 6 bases, with 22 bases left in between. Germline V gene data show CDR1 as MDHEN and CDR2 as SYDVKM. The CDR3 has 17 amino acids. CDR3 DNA: TGTGCCAGCAGTCCAACCCCCGGGCAGGGTCTATATGAAAAACTGTTTTTT. As protein: CASSPTPGQGLYEKLFF.

The chain has TRBV27 and TRBJ2-7, with TRBD2 matching 14 bases. The germline gives CDR1 MNHEY, CDR2 SMNVEV (reference sequence). This CDR3 region has 18 residues. Germline trimming cut 8 bases from V and 0 bases from J; bases unmatched to any gene: 12. CDR3 in amino acids: CASARVVGTSGSSYEQYF. DNA of the CDR3: TGTGCCAGCGCGAGGGTGGTGGGGACTAGCGGGAGCTCCTACGAGCAGTACTTC.